This TCR beta chain is drawn from a study of blood T cell repertoires in COVID-19. Study details: The United States, Italy and Spain provided the acute and convalescent COVID-19 samples. The cDNA or gDNA used as material had been derived from T cells, B-cell-depleted T cells, or PBMCs.

This clone occurred once. The data were produced by immunoSEQ multiplex PCR, yet TCRdb's version contains in-frame clones alone and is incomplete. The table shows approximately 100,000 clones, with around nine tenths occurring only once. The CDR3 spans 14 residues. Looked up from germline, CDR1 is SGDLS and CDR2 is YYNGEE. The V end lost 3 bases, the J end lost 6 bases, and 15 bases lay between the germline ends. This rearrangement joins TRBV9 to TRBJ1-2; the D gene is possibly TRBD1 (6 bases). Source material: peripheral blood. The sequence came from a man between 65 and 80 years old with acute or convalescent COVID-19. Written as DNA, the CDR3 is TGTGCCAGCAGCGGCGAGGGGGGGTCTAATGGCTACACCTTC. Encoded protein: CASSGEGGSNGYTF.